Presented here are 18 T cell receptor beta chains from one specimen sequenced in a study of T cells in localized non-small cell lung cancer. Profiling relied on immunoSEQ multiplex PCR, and the TCRdb table lists in-frame clones only, not all of them. Of fewer than 25,000 clones listed, roughly 91% were seen once; the top ten hold roughly 15%. The sample here was peripheral blood, taken before any cancer treatment. Receptors were obtained from a male donor older than 55 with stage I lung adenocarcinoma.

The chain recombines TRBV18 with TRBJ1-2; 7 positions match TRBD1. The V segment lost 2 bases and the J segment 2 bases; nucleotides outside the gene matches: 5. CDR1 and CDR2 from the germline V gene are KGHSH and LQKENI. The CDR3 totals 15 residues. CDR3 nucleotides: TGTGCCAGCTCACCATCCGGACAGGTGAACTATGGCTACACCTTC. Its protein product is CASSPSGQVNYGYTF.

The chain combines TRBV5-4 with TRBJ2-1, with D maybe TRBD2 (5 bases). V was shortened by 1 base and J by 6 bases, with 8 bases between the two germline ends. The CDR3 has 13 residues. Germline assignment: CDR1 SGHNT and CDR2 YYREEE (reference sequence). Here the CDR3 DNA reads TGTGCCAGCAGCTTGCGCGGGTTCAATGAGCAGTTCTTC. It specifies CASSLRGFNEQFF.

The chain has TRBV7-2 and TRBJ2-1, with D possibly being TRBD2 (5 bases). Germline V gene data show CDR1 as SGHTA and CDR2 as FQGNSA. This CDR3 spans 16 amino acids. V lost 5 bases to trimming and J lost 1 base, with 15 bases between them. CDR3: CASSPGVAGSYNEQFF. Here the CDR3 DNA reads TGTGCCAGCAGCCCCGGGGTAGCTGGGTCCTACAATGAGCAGTTCTTC.

The chain joins TRBV29-1 to TRBJ2-7, with a possible D match to TRBD2 (5 bases). The CDR3 length is 13 residues. CDR1 and CDR2 from the germline V gene are SQVTM and ANQGSEA. The V end lost 6 bases, the J end lost 5 bases, and 17 bases lay between the germline ends. CDR3 residues: CSVDLGLGNEQYF. The CDR3 DNA reads as TGCAGCGTCGACCTCGGACTCGGGAACGAGCAGTACTTC.

The V and J genes are TRBV5-1 and TRBJ2-6; D gene unclear. Deletions cut 3 bases from V and 2 bases from J, with 9 bases between. There are 15 residues in the CDR3. Germline V CDR1 and CDR2: SGHRS, YFSETQ. CDR3 nucleotides: TGCGCCAGCAGCTCGTCTAGTACTGGGGCCAACGTCCTGACTTTC. It yields the protein CASSSSSTGANVLTF.

The chain is built from TRBV2 and TRBJ1-1; 9 bases line up with TRBD1. Trimming removed 5 bases from V and 6 bases from J; junction bases left unmatched: 7. This CDR3 has 14 residues. The germline gives CDR1 SNHLY, CDR2 FYNNEI. CDR3 amino acids: CASSRDRELPEAFF. In DNA, the CDR3 is TGTGCCAGCAGTAGGGACAGGGAACTTCCTGAAGCTTTCTTT.

This clone was recorded a few times. The rearrangement links TRBV28 to TRBJ2-5; D is perhaps TRBD1 or TRBD2 (5 bases each). Looked up from germline, CDR1 is MDHEN and CDR2 is SYDVKM. V was pared by 5 bases and J by 4 bases, with 17 bases between. The length of the CDR3 is 15 residues. The CDR3 spells CASSLPGPSRETQYF. CDR3 in DNA: TGTGCCAGCAGTCTCCCGGGGCCCAGCAGAGAGACCCAGTACTTC.

The chain employs TRBV12-5 and TRBJ1-1; D unclear. Trimming shortened V by 7 bases and J by 1 base, and 13 bases separated the two germline ends. Germline CDR1 reads LGHNT; CDR2 reads FRNRAP. This CDR3 spans 14 amino acids. CDR3 sequence reads: CASVPQEGNTEAFF. In DNA form, the CDR3 reads TGTGCTAGTGTCCCCCAGGAGGGGAACACTGAAGCTTTCTTT.

The chain joins TRBV5-1 to TRBJ2-2; 10 positions agree with TRBD1. Trimming at V came to 3 bases and at J to 2 bases, leaving 13 bases not matched to a gene. The germline CDR1 and CDR2 sequences are SGHRS and YFSETQ. The CDR3 runs 19 residues. As DNA, the CDR3 is TGCGCCAGCAGCTCGGCCGGGACAGGGGCCCCCCCAAACACCGGGGAGCTGTTTTTT. Its protein is CASSSAGTGAPPNTGELFF.

The chain carries TRBV10-3 and TRBJ2-6; D possibly uses TRBD1 or TRBD2 (5 bases each). CDR3 length: 19 residues. Germline CDR1 and CDR2: ENHRY and SYGVKD. Trimming removed 4 bases at V and 0 bases at J, with 19 bases between. CDR3 sequence: CAISGTGTAGSSGANVLTF. CDR3 DNA: TGTGCCATCAGTGGTACCGGGACCGCCGGCAGCTCTGGGGCCAACGTCCTGACTTTC.

CDR3 sequence (DNA): TGTGCCAGCAGCTTAGCGACAGGGGAAGGAGAGACCCAGTACTTC. Encoded protein: CASSLATGEGETQYF. J is TRBJ2-5 and V is TRBV7-8, with TRBD1 matching over 8 bases. Trimming removed 0 bases from V and 4 bases from J; junction bases left unmatched: 4. From germline, CDR1 is SGHVS and CDR2 FQNEAQ. The CDR3 runs 15 residues.

The chain has TRBV4-1 and TRBJ1-2; D perhaps matches TRBD1 (6 bases). The length of the CDR3 is 14 residues. The ends were cut back, 0 bases at V and 8 bases at J, with 13 bases in the middle. In germline, CDR1 is MGHRA, CDR2 YSYEKL. The CDR3 spells CASSQEYRVGGYTF. In DNA, the CDR3 is TGCGCCAGCAGCCAAGAATACAGGGTGGGCGGCTACACCTTC.

This sequence joins TRBV10-3 and TRBJ2-7; the match to TRBD1 covers 9 bases. The CDR3 sequence is 12 residues long. The J segment lost 6 bases and the V segment lost 9 bases, leaving 6 bases of the junction unmatched. In germline, CDR1 is ENHRY, CDR2 SYGVKD. CDR3 DNA sequence: TGTGCCATGACGGGACAGGGAGGCGAGCAGTACTTC. Its protein is CAMTGQGGEQYF.

Only one count was recorded for this clone. The chain recombines TRBV19 with TRBJ2-1; D remains unclear. From germline, CDR1 is LNHDA and CDR2 SQIVND (reference sequence). The V and J ends lost 4 bases and 7 bases respectively, with 20 bases between them. The length of the CDR3 is 16 residues. The CDR3 bases are TGTGCCAGTAGTACCCAGATCCCCCCCGTGCGAAATGAGCAGTTCTTC. Protein: CASSTQIPPVRNEQFF.

The V call is TRBV28, the J call TRBJ1-2; D gene unclear. Trimming took off 5 bases at V and 7 bases at J, with 11 bases between the two ends. Germline V gene sequence: CDR1 MDHEN, CDR2 SYDVKM. This CDR3 is built from 12 residues. In DNA, the CDR3 is TGTGCCAGCAGTAATCTCAGAGCTGGCTACACCTTC. Its protein product is CASSNLRAGYTF.

The J gene is TRBJ1-1, the V gene TRBV2, with D possibly matching TRBD1 (5 bases). CDR3 size: 13 residues. Per germline, CDR1 SNHLY and CDR2 FYNNEI. Trimming stripped 3 bases from V and 2 bases from J, with 7 bases between. CDR3 protein: CASSDRVNTEAFF. The CDR3 region has the DNA TGTGCCAGCAGTGACAGGGTTAACACTGAAGCTTTCTTT.

In this sample, this clone turned up a few times. The genes are TRBV4-1 and TRBJ2-4, with 7 positions matching TRBD1. Per the germline V gene, CDR1 is MGHRA and CDR2 is YSYEKL. The CDR3 totals 15 residues. After removal of 3 bases from V and 3 bases from J, the junction contained 5 bases not matched to a gene. The DNA of the CDR3 is TGCGCCAGCAGCCAGGGGACAGCTAACAAAAACATTCAGTACTTC. Protein sequence: CASSQGTANKNIQYF.

This sequence joins TRBV7-7 and TRBJ2-3; unclear D gene. In germline, CDR1 is SSHAT, CDR2 FNYEAQ (reference sequence). CDR3 length equals 15 residues. Trimming shortened V by 4 bases and J by 0 bases, and 11 bases separated the two germline ends. The CDR3 sequence is CASSSSGRSTDTQYF. The DNA for the CDR3 is TGTGCCAGCAGCTCAAGTGGGCGAAGCACAGATACGCAGTATTTT.